This T cell receptor beta chain was recorded in a study of blood T cell repertoires in COVID-19. Background on the study: Sites across the United States, Italy and Spain contributed samples from acute and convalescent COVID-19. The analysed material was cDNA or gDNA that came from T cells, B-cell-depleted T cells, or PBMCs.

The CDR3 loop spans 13 amino acids. J was trimmed by 8 bases and V by 10 bases; bases with no gene match: 12. Original data processing: Counts of nucleated cells, estimated from reference gene primer amplification, were obtained. TCRdb keeps only in-frame clones here, not all; method: immunoSEQ multiplex PCR. V, J and clone size were drawn from that table, and D and trimming were deduced from the DNA. This table holds around 110,000 clones, over 80% found once. Material for sequencing was peripheral blood. This TCR was sampled from a man aged 25 to 40 with acute or convalescent COVID-19. The chain employs TRBV12-3 or TRBV12-4 and TRBJ1-2, with 8 bases identical to TRBD1. The CDR3 sequence is CAIISGTGGGYTF. CDR3 coding DNA: TGTGCCATAATCTCCGGGACAGGCGGCGGCTACACCTTC.